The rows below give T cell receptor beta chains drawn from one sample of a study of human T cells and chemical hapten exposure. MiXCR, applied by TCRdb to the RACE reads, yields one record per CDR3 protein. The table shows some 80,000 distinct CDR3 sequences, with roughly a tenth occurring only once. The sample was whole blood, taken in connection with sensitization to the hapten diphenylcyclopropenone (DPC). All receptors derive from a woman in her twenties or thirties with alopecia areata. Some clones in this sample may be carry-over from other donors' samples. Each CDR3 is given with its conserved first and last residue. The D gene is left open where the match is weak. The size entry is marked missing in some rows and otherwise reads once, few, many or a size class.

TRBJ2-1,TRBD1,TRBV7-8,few,CASSNKLGDRGPIGLF,TGTGCCAGCAGCAACAAATTGGGGGACAGGGGGCCGATAGGGCTCTTC
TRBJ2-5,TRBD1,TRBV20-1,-,CSANQGQGARETQYF,TGCAGTGCGAACCAGGGACAGGGGGCTAGGGAGACCCAGTACTTC
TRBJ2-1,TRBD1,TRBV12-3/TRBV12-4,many,CASSIEGEGGSEQFF,TGTGCCAGCAGTATTGAGGGAGAAGGGGGCAGCGAGCAGTTCTTC
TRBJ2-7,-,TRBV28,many,CASSLGGAGSYEQYF,TGTGCCAGCAGTTTAGGGGGAGCAGGATCCTACGAGCAGTACTTC
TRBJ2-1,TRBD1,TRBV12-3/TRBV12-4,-,CASSPGTGVQFF,TGTGCCAGCAGCCCGGGGACAGGGGTGCAGTTCTTC
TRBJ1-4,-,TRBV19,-,CASSPKGGSNEKLFF,TGTGCCAGTAGTCCCAAAGGGGGGAGTAATGAAAAACTGTTTTTT
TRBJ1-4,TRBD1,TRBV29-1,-,CSGRDRDEKLFF,TGCAGCGGGAGGGACAGGGATGAAAAACTGTTTTTT
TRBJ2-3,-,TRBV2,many,CASALGGTDTQYF,TGTGCCAGCGCTCTAGGCGGCACAGATACGCAGTATTTT
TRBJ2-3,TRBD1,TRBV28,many,CASSSSTTGQGPTDTQYF,TGTGCCAGCAGTTCCTCCACGACAGGGCAGGGCCCCACAGATACGCAGTATTTT
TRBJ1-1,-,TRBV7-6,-,CASSRKVGAEAFF,TGTGCCAGCAGTCGAAAGGTGGGGGCTGAAGCTTTCTTT
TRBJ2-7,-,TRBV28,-,CASRDPYYEQYF,TGTGCCAGCCGGGACCCATACTACGAGCAGTACTTC
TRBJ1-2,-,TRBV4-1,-,CASSQAALKPYGYTF,TGCGCCAGCAGCCAAGCAGCGCTCAAACCCTATGGCTACACCTTC
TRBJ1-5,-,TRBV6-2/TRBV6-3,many,CASTYRIGNQPQHF,TGTGCCAGCACCTACAGGATTGGCAATCAGCCCCAGCATTTT
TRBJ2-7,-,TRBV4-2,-,CASSQDWHSPLEQYF,TGTGCCAGCAGCCAAGATTGGCATTCTCCTCTGGAGCAGTACTTC